This TCR beta chain was recorded in a study of control samples from healthy donors and cancer patients. This table comes from immunoSEQ multiplex PCR, and its TCRdb copy is limited to in-frame clones, with some not included. The table has approximately 85,000 clones, roughly nine tenths seen once. Germline V gene data show CDR1 as PRHDT and CDR2 as FYEKMQ (reference sequence). Trimming removed 6 bases from V and 3 bases from J; junction bases left unmatched: 5. The CDR3 has 14 amino acids. The receptor was isolated from a woman aged 60-70 years in good health. This chain joins TRBV13 and TRBJ1-1; TRBD1 agrees at 9 bases. Sequencing used blood. CDR3 bases: TGTGCCAGCAGGCGGACAGGGGAGGACACTGAAGCTTTCTTT. It yields the protein CASRRTGEDTEAFF.